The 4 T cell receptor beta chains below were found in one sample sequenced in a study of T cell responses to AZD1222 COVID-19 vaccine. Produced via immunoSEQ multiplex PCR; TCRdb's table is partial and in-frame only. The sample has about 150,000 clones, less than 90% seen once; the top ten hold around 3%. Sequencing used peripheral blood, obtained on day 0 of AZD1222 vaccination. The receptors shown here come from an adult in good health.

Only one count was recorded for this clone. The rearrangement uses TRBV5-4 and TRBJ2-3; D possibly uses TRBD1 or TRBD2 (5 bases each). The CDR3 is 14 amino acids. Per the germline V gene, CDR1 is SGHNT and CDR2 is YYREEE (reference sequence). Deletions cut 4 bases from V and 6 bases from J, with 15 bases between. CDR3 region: CASSIGTRKDTQYF. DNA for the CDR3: TGTGCCAGCAGCATTGGGACCCGGAAGGATACGCAGTATTTT.

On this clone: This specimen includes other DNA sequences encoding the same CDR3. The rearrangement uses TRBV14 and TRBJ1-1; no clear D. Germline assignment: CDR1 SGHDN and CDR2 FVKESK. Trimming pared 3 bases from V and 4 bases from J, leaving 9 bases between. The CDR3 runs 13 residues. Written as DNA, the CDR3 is TGTGCCAGCAGCCATACCGGACGCACTGAAGCTTTCTTT. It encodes CASSHTGRTEAFF.

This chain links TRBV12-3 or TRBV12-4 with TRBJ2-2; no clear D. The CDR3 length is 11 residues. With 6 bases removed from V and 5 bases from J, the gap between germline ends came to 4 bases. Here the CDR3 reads CASSQTGELFF. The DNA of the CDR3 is TGTGCCAGCAGCCAGACCGGGGAGCTGTTTTTT.

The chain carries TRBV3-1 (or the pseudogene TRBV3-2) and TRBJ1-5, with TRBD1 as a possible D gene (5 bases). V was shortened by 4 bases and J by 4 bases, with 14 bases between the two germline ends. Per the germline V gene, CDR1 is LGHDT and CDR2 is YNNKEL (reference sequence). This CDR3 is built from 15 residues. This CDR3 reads CASSPSGRGNQPQHF. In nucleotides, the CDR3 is TGTGCCAGCAGCCCCTCAGGGCGGGGGAATCAGCCCCAGCATTTT.